A selection of T cell receptor beta chains follows, all from one sample in a study of blood T cells in healthy people across ages. A single record per CDR3 protein comes from TCRdb applying MiXCR to the 5' RACE reads. The sample lists fewer than 1.5 million distinct CDR3 sequences, roughly 40% occurring once. Sequenced sample: blood. These receptors were collected from a woman younger than 35 in good health. The CDR3 runs from the conserved cysteine through the conserved F or W. A D gene is named only where the DNA matches it firmly. Size values are once, few and many counts, or a class for expanded clones, and some rows have none.

d_call j_call v_call clone_size cdr3_aa cdr3_nt
- TRBJ2-6 TRBV4-1 - CASSQQGANVLTF TGCGCCAGCAGCCAACAAGGGGCCAACGTCCTGACTTTC
TRBD2 TRBJ2-7 TRBV6-2/TRBV6-3 - CASSGRDGTPYEQYF TGTGCCAGCAGTGGGAGGGACGGAACCCCTTACGAGCAGTACTTC
TRBD2 TRBJ2-7 TRBV29-1 - CSVVSTSEAYEQYF TGCAGCGTTGTGTCGACTAGCGAAGCCTACGAGCAGTACTTC
- TRBJ1-1 TRBV6-5 - CASIPGAGLFTAEAFF TGTGCCAGCATCCCGGGGGCAGGGCTTTTCACCGCTGAAGCTTTCTTT
- TRBJ2-3 TRBV4-1 - CASSQDRGGRKGDTQYF TGCGCCAGCAGCCAAGACAGGGGGGGACGAAAAGGGGATACGCAGTATTTT
- TRBJ2-3 TRBV7-9 few CASSLDWPEGTDTQYF TGTGCCAGCAGCTTAGACTGGCCTGAGGGGACAGATACGCAGTATTTT
- TRBJ2-3 TRBV24-1 few CATSDSSDVSDTQYF TGTGCCACCAGTGATTCTAGCGACGTATCAGATACGCAGTATTTT
- TRBJ2-1 TRBV12-5 - CASGPGGLPPDNEQFF TGTGCTAGTGGTCCCGGGGGGCTCCCCCCGGATAATGAGCAGTTCTTC
TRBD1 TRBJ2-7 TRBV9 - CASSVASGTGVYEQYF TGTGCCAGCAGCGTAGCTTCCGGAACAGGGGTATACGAGCAGTACTTC
- TRBJ2-4 TRBV6-5 - CASSYSGNIQYF TGTGCCAGCAGTTACTCAGGGAACATTCAGTACTTC
TRBD2 TRBJ2-5 TRBV5-1 - CASRIGLATETQYF TGCGCCAGCAGGATCGGACTAGCGACGGAGACCCAGTACTTC
- TRBJ1-1 TRBV5-1 many CASSLGPEAFF TGTGCCAGCAGCTTGGGTCCTGAAGCTTTCTTT
TRBD2 TRBJ2-7 TRBV13 - CASSLDASSGTHEQYF TGTGCCAGCAGCTTAGATGCGTCTAGCGGGACACACGAGCAGTACTTC
- TRBJ2-3 TRBV10-3 - CAISESRTPTDTQYF TGTGCCATCAGTGAGTCCAGGACACCCACAGATACGCAGTATTTT
- TRBJ2-3 TRBV6-1 few CASLDPSGRTDTQYF TGTGCCAGTTTGGACCCCTCGGGTAGGACAGATACGCAGTATTTT
- TRBJ1-2 TRBV12-3/TRBV12-4 - CASSHSTGLANYGYTF TGTGCCAGCAGCCATTCAACAGGGCTAGCTAACTATGGCTACACCTTC
- TRBJ2-7 TRBV4-1 - CASSSQLSLYEQYF TGCGCCAGCAGCTCCCAACTTTCTCTTTACGAGCAGTACTTC
- TRBJ2-3 TRBV25-1 - CASSNPRDTQYF TGTGCCAGTTCGAACCCCCGGGATACGCAGTATTTT
- TRBJ2-1 TRBV29-1 - CSVEYGDTVFYNEQFF TGCAGCGTTGAATATGGGGATACAGTATTCTACAATGAGCAGTTCTTC
TRBD1 TRBJ2-7 TRBV6-6 - CASSGDRGEQYF TGTGCCAGCAGTGGGGACAGGGGCGAGCAGTACTTC
- TRBJ1-2 TRBV29-1 - CSVGSFGLYGYTF TGCAGCGTTGGTTCTTTCGGCCTCTATGGCTACACCTTC
- TRBJ2-3 TRBV4-1 - CASSAREITDTQYF TGCGCCAGCAGCGCCCGAGAAATCACAGATACGCAGTATTTT
TRBD2 TRBJ2-1 TRBV5-1 few CASSFILAGDNEQFF TGCGCCAGCAGCTTTATCCTAGCGGGGGACAATGAGCAGTTCTTC
TRBD2 TRBJ2-3 TRBV6-2/TRBV6-3 - CASSYERGGLTQYF TGTGCCAGCAGTTACGAGCGGGGGGGACTTACGCAGTATTTT
- TRBJ1-3 TRBV28 - CASSLGQIGNTIYF TGTGCCAGCAGTTTAGGGCAAATTGGAAACACCATATATTTT
- TRBJ2-1 TRBV12-3/TRBV12-4 - CASSQTGIEQFF TGTGCCAGCAGCCAGACGGGGATTGAGCAGTTCTTC
- TRBJ2-7 TRBV7-9 - CASSVSSAYEQYF TGTGCCAGCAGCGTATCCTCAGCCTACGAGCAGTACTTC
- TRBJ1-1 TRBV6-5 - CASSYRGTSNTEAFF TGTGCCAGCAGTTACCGCGGGACATCGAACACTGAAGCTTTCTTT
- TRBJ2-1 TRBV30 - CAWGPGKTYNEQFF TGTGCCTGGGGGCCCGGGAAAACATACAATGAGCAGTTCTTC
- TRBJ2-2 TRBV5-1 - CASSLFNKNAGELFF TGCGCCAGCAGCTTGTTTAACAAGAACGCCGGGGAGCTGTTTTTT
- TRBJ1-4 TRBV5-5 few CASSLATAATNEKLFF TGTGCCAGCAGCTTGGCCACGGCCGCAACTAATGAAAAACTGTTTTTT
TRBD2 TRBJ2-7 TRBV20-1 - CGAPLAGKSEQYF TGCGGTGCCCCACTAGCGGGAAAAAGCGAGCAGTACTTC
TRBD2 TRBJ2-3 TRBV14 few CASSQLTGTSGRSDTQYF TGTGCCAGCAGCCAACTGACTGGGACTAGCGGGAGATCAGATACGCAGTATTTT
TRBD2 TRBJ2-3 TRBV4-2 - CASSQGISGRSDTQYF TGTGCCAGCAGCCAAGGGATTAGCGGGAGATCCGATACGCAGTATTTT
TRBD2 TRBJ2-1 TRBV7-9 - CASSLASSGGWDEQFF TGTGCCAGCAGCTTAGCCTCTAGCGGGGGCTGGGATGAGCAGTTCTTC
- TRBJ2-1 TRBV27 - CASSLLNRAGYNEQFF TGTGCCAGCAGTTTACTCAACAGGGCGGGATACAATGAGCAGTTCTTC
- TRBJ1-1 TRBV12-3/TRBV12-4 - CASSLAGRGPAFF TGTGCCAGCAGTTTAGCCGGCAGGGGCCCTGCTTTCTTT
TRBD2 TRBJ2-2 TRBV18 - CASSPPTSGRGTGELFF TGTGCCAGCTCACCACCGACTAGCGGGAGAGGCACCGGGGAGCTGTTTTTT
- TRBJ2-4 TRBV7-9 - CASSRVAKNIQYF TGTGCCAGCAGCCGGGTAGCCAAAAACATTCAGTACTTC
- TRBJ1-1 TRBV7-9 - CASSLGGQMSTEAFF TGTGCCAGCAGCTTAGGCGGCCAGATGAGCACTGAAGCTTTCTTT
- TRBJ1-6 TRBV3-1 - CATGASPLHF TGTGCCACAGGGGCTTCACCCCTCCACTTT
TRBD1 TRBJ2-2 TRBV10-3 few CAISEPGQGATGELFF TGTGCCATCAGTGAGCCGGGACAGGGGGCCACCGGGGAGCTGTTTTTT
TRBD2 TRBJ2-7 TRBV20-1 - CSGAGGSYEQYF TGCAGTGGGGCGGGGGGGTCCTACGAGCAGTACTTC
TRBD1 TRBJ1-2 TRBV3-1 few CASRPGQGAQGYTF TGTGCCAGCAGACCTGGACAGGGGGCGCAAGGCTACACCTTC
TRBD2 TRBJ2-2 TRBV4-1 - CAGGLAGVPVGELFF TGCGCCGGCGGACTAGCGGGGGTCCCTGTCGGGGAGCTGTTTTTT
- TRBJ1-2 TRBV12-3/TRBV12-4 few CASSNSGAGETRYGYTF TGTGCCAGCAGTAATTCTGGAGCAGGGGAGACGAGATATGGCTACACCTTC
TRBD2 TRBJ2-3 TRBV20-1 once CSAISGGEIADTQYF TGCAGTGCTATAAGCGGGGGCGAGATTGCAGATACGCAGTATTTT
- TRBJ2-5 TRBV20-1 - CSARDGGGTETQYF TGCAGTGCTAGAGATGGAGGGGGGACAGAGACCCAGTACTTC
TRBD2 TRBJ2-1 TRBV12-3/TRBV12-4 - CASSLGSSGAGGRGEQFF TGTGCCAGCAGTTTAGGTTCTTCCGGAGCGGGAGGGCGCGGTGAGCAGTTCTTC
- TRBJ2-7 TRBV3-1 - CASSMRRAGEQYF TGTGCCAGCAGTATGAGGCGAGCGGGCGAGCAGTACTTC
TRBD2 TRBJ2-3 TRBV7-3 few CASSFGLETDTQYF TGTGCCAGCAGCTTTGGACTAGAGACAGATACGCAGTATTTT
- TRBJ1-5 TRBV12-3/TRBV12-4 - CASQTGTFSNQPQHF TGTGCCAGCCAAACGGGGACATTTAGCAATCAGCCCCAGCATTTT
- TRBJ2-7 TRBV7-2 - CASSLEGSRSNYEQYF TGTGCCAGCAGCTTAGAGGGCAGCCGCTCTAACTACGAGCAGTACTTC
TRBD2 TRBJ2-5 TRBV27 - CASSSAGGPYGQYF TGTGCCAGCAGTTCGGCGGGAGGGCCGTACGGGCAGTACTTC
- TRBJ2-1 TRBV5-1 few CASSPIRGWNEQFF TGCGCCAGCAGCCCAATTCGGGGTTGGAATGAGCAGTTCTTC
TRBD2 TRBJ2-7 TRBV7-6 - CASSLESAGGWYEQYF TGTGCCAGCAGCTTAGAGTCGGCGGGGGGCTGGTACGAGCAGTACTTC
- TRBJ1-2 TRBV10-3 - CAIGVLGGPYGYTF TGTGCCATCGGGGTTCTGGGAGGGCCCTATGGCTACACCTTC